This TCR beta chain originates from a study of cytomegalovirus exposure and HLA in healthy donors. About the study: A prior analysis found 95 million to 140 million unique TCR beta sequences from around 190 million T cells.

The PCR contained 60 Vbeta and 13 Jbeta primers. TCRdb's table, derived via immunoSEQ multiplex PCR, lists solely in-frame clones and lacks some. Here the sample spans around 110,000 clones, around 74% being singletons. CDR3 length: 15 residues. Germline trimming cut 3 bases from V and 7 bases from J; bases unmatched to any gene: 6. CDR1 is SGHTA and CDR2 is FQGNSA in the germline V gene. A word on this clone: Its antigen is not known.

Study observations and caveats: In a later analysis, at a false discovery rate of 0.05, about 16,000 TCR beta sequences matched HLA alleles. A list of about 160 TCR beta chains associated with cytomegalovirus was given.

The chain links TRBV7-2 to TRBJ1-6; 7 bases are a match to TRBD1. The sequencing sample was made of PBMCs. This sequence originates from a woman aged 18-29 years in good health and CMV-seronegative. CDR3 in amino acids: CASSFSGTVNSPLHF. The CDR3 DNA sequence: TGTGCCAGCAGCTTTTCCGGGACAGTCAATTCACCCCTCCACTTT. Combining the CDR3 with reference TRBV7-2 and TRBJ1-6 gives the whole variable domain GAGVSQSPSNKVTEKGKDVELRCDPISGHTALYWYRQSLGQGLEFLIYFQGNSAPDKSGLPSDRFSAERTGGSVSTLTIQRTQQEDSAVYLCASSFSGTVNSPLHFGNGTRLTVT.